Below, one T cell receptor (beta chain) is given with its context. Its antigen is still unknown. The sample originates from a study of long-term antiretroviral therapy in people with HIV. Version v3.0 of the immunoSEQ assay was performed at survey level. TCRdb's copy holds only in-frame clones and misses some; the assay was immunoSEQ multiplex PCR. The sample contains about 39,000 clones, 75% to 90% of which appear only once. Study observations and caveats: The clones with expansion before ART were dominant in the repertoire at all time points. Diversity increased after ART yet remained lower than in transplant donor controls.

J was trimmed by 11 bases and V by 6 bases; bases with no gene match: 13. In germline, CDR1 is MNHEY, CDR2 SVGAGI. The CDR3 runs to 15 residues. The TCR originated in a woman in her 50s with HIV. The chain has TRBV6-5 and TRBJ1-1; 12 bases match TRBD1. Material: unsorted PBMCs, obtained 3.1 years after starting antiretroviral therapy. The DNA for the CDR3 is TGTGCCAGCAGACCCCGGGACAGGGGGCCCGCTTTCGCTTTCTTT. Encoded protein: CASRPRDRGPAFAFF.